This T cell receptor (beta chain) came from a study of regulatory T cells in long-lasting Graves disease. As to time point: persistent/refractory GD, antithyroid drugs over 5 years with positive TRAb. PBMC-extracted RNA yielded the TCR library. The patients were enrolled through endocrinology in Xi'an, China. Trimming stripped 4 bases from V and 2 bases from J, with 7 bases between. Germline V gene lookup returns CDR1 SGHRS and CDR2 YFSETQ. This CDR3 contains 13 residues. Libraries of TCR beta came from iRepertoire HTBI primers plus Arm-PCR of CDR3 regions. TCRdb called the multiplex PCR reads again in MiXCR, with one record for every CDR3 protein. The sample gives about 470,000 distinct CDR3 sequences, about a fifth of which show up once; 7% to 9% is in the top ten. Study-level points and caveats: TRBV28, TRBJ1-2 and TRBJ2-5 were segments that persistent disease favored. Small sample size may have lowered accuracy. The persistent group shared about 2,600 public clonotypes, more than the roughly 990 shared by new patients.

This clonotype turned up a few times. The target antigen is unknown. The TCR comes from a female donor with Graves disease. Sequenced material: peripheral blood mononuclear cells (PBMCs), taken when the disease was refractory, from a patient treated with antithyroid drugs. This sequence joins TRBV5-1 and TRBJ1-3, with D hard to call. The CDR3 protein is CASSEGAGNTIYF. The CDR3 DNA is TGCGCCAGCAGCGAGGGCGCTGGAAACACCATATATTTT.